The rows below give T cell receptor beta chains drawn from one sample of a study of cytotoxic CD8 clonotypes in ibrutinib-treated CLL. The method was immunoSEQ multiplex PCR; TCRdb's version includes in-frame clones alone and lacks a portion of them. The sample has 68,000 or so clones; 68% are singletons. The sequencing here drew on PBMCs, taken after 12 months of ibrutinib treatment. Receptors were obtained from a human donor with chronic lymphocytic leukemia. The CDR3 runs from the conserved cysteine through the conserved F or W. A D gene is named only where the DNA matches it firmly. A row's size may be missing; if present it is once, few, many or a size class.

d_call j_call clone_size v_call cdr3_nt cdr3_aa
. TRBJ1-2 . TRBV7-9 TGTGCCAGCAGCTTCGATCGGGGAATTCTCTATGGCTACACCTTC CASSFDRGILYGYTF
. TRBJ2-1 . TRBV20-1 TGCAGTGCTAGTATCCCCCCTGAGCAGTTCTTC CSASIPPEQFF
. TRBJ2-7 . TRBV5-1 TGCGCCAGCAGCTTGACTCCCCAGGGGCAGGGACGGCAGTACTTC CASSLTPQGQGRQYF
. TRBJ2-7 . TRBV18 TGTGCCAGCTCACCGCCACGGGGGGCTAAGTACGAGCAGTACTTC CASSPPRGAKYEQYF
. TRBJ2-1 . TRBV27 TGTGCCAGCAGTGCCCCTTGGGGGAACAATGAGCAGTTCTTC CASSAPWGNNEQFF
TRBD2 TRBJ2-5 few TRBV11-2 TGTGCCAGCAGCAATCGAGCGGGGGGGCTTAAAGAGACCCAGTACTTC CASSNRAGGLKETQYF
. TRBJ1-1 . TRBV7-3 TGTGCCAGCAGCCCCACACTAACCCAAGAGGGAGCTTTCTTT CASSPTLTQEGAFF
. TRBJ1-2 . TRBV18 TGTGCCAGCTCACCGCAGGGGTATGGGGCTGATGGCTACACCTTC CASSPQGYGADGYTF
TRBD1 TRBJ1-1 . TRBV6-5 TGTGCCAGCAGTTACTTCACCGCAGGGGGGAACACTGAAGCTTTCTTT CASSYFTAGGNTEAFF
TRBD2 TRBJ2-3 . TRBV19 TGTGCCAGTAGTAGATTTAGCGGGGTTGGAACAGATACGCAGTATTTT CASSRFSGVGTDTQYF
. TRBJ2-5 . TRBV29-1 TGCAGCGTCATGGATAGCCCCCGTGCCTCGCGGTACTTC CSVMDSPRASRYF
TRBD1 TRBJ2-7 . TRBV5-1 TGCGCCAGCAGCTTGGGGTTTCCCGGACAGGGTACAAACGAGCAGTACTTC CASSLGFPGQGTNEQYF
. TRBJ2-1 . TRBV7-2 TGTGCCAGCAGCTCGGACCGGGACAACCTTCATGAGCAGTTCTTC CASSSDRDNLHEQFF
. TRBJ1-1 . TRBV30 TGTGCCTGGAGTGGGCCAGGGAGGGCGAACACTGAAGCTTTCTTT CAWSGPGRANTEAFF
TRBD1 TRBJ1-1 . TRBV10-3 TGTGCCATCAGGGGGGGACAGGGCCAAGCTTTCTTT CAIRGGQGQAFF
TRBD1 TRBJ1-1 . TRBV25-1 TGTGCCAGCAAGGGGACAGGGGGGAGCACTGAAGCTTTCTTT CASKGTGGSTEAFF
. TRBJ2-5 . TRBV28 TGTGCCAGCAGCCCCAAAGAGACCCAGTACTTC CASSPKETQYF
. TRBJ1-3 . TRBV30 TGTGCACACGGCGACTCTGGAAATACCATATATTTT CAHGDSGNTIYF
TRBD1 TRBJ1-2 . TRBV5-1 TGCGCCAGCAGCTTGGGCGGGACAGCATATGGCTACACCTTC CASSLGGTAYGYTF
TRBD2 TRBJ2-3 . TRBV15 TGTGCCACCAGCAGACGACTAGCGGGGAGGGCAGATACGCAGTATTTT CATSRRLAGRADTQYF